This T cell receptor beta chain emerged from a study of shared clonotypes between healthy human individuals. Several immunoSEQ plates received, in even portions, the genomic DNA of each subset. Some clones are missing from TCRdb's copy, which holds only in-frame ones; the method was immunoSEQ multiplex PCR. The table has roughly 500,000 clones, roughly four fifths seen once; the top ten hold 10% to 15%. The sequence was collected from a woman aged 40 to 50 in good health. Some clones in this sample may be carry-over from other donors' samples. Sequenced material: PBMCs.

For the CDR3, the DNA is TGTGCAAGTCCTAACAGGACCGGGGATAATCAGCCCCAGCATTTT. Its protein product is CASPNRTGDNQPQHF. The chain employs TRBV12-2 and TRBJ1-5. TRBV12-2 constitutes a pseudogene. The CDR3 extends over 15 amino acids.